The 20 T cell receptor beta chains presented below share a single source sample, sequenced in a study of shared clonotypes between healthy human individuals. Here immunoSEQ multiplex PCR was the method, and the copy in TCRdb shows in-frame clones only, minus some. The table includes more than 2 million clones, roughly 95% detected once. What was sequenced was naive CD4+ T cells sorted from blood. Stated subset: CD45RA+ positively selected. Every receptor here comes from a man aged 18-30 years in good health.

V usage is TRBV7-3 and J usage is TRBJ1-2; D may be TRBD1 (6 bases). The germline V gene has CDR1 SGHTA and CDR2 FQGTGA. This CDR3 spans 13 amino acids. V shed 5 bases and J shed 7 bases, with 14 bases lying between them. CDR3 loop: CASSQGQGSGYTF. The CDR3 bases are TGTGCCAGCAGCCAGGGGCAGGGTAGTGGCTACACCTTC. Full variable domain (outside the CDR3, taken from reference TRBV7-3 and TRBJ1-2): GAGVSQTPSNKVTEKGKYVELRCDPISGHTALYWYRQSLGQGPEFLIYFQGTGAADDSGLPNDRFFAVRPEGSVSTLKIQRTERGDSAVYLCASSQGQGSGYTFGSGTRLTVV.

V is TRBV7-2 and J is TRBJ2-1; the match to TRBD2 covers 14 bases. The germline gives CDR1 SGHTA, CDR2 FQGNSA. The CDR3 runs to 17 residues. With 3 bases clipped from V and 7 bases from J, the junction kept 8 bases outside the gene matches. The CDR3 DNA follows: TGTGCCAGCAGCTTTGGGACTAGCGGGAGAGGTCGGAATGAGCAGTTCTTC. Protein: CASSFGTSGRGRNEQFF.

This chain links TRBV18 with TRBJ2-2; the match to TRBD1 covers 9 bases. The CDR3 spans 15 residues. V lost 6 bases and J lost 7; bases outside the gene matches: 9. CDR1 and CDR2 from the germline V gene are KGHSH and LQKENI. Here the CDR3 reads CASSPTDRGGGELFF. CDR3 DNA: TGTGCCAGCTCTCCAACGGACAGGGGCGGCGGGGAGCTGTTTTTT.

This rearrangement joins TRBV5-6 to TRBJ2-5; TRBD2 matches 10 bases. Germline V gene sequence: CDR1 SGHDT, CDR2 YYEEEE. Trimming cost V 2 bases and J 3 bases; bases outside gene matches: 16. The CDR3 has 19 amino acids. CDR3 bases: TGTGCCAGCAGCTTCCCAATCTGGAGAGTAGCGGGGGGCAAAGAGACCCAGTACTTC. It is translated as CASSFPIWRVAGGKETQYF.

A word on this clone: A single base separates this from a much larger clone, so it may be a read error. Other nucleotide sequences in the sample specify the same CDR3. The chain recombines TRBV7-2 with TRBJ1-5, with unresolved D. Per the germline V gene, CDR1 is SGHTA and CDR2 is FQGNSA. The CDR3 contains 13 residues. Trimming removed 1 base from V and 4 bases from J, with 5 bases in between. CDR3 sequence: CASSLEVNQPQHF. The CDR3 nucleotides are TGTGCCAGCAGCTTAGAGGTTAATCAGCCCCAGCATTTT. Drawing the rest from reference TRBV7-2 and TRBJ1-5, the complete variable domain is GAGVSQSPSNKVTEKGKDVELRCDPISGHTALYWYRQSLGQGLEFLIYFQGNSAPDKSGLPSDRFSAERTGGSVSTLTIQRTQQEDSAVYLCASSLEVNQPQHFGDGTRLSIL.

The DNA of the CDR3 is TGTGCCAGCAGCCTAAGTATTAACCCAGCAGATACGCAGTATTTT. Translated: CASSLSINPADTQYF. The chain links TRBV6-5 to TRBJ2-3; D is uncertain. The V end was cut by 6 bases, the J end by 4 bases, with 17 bases between. The CDR3 is 15 amino acids. CDR1 is MNHEY, CDR2 SVGAGI, per germline.

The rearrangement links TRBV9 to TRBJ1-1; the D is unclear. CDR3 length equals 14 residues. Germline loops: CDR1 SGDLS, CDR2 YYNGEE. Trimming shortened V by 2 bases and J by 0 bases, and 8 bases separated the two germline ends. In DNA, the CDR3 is TGTGCCAGCAGCGTGTCCGTCATGAACACTGAAGCTTTCTTT. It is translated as CASSVSVMNTEAFF.

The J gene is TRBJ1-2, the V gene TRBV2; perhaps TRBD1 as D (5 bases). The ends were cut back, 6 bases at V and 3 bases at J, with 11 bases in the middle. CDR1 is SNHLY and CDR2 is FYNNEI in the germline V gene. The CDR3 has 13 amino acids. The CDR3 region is CASRGASDYGYTF. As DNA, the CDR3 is TGTGCCAGCAGAGGGGCGTCGGACTATGGCTACACCTTC.

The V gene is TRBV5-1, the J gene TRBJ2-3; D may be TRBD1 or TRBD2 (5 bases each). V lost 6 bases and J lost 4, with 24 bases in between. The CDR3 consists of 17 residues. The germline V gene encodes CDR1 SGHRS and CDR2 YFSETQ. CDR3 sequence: CASNKAGGSKGSDTQYF. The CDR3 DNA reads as TGCGCCAGCAACAAAGCTGGGGGATCCAAAGGGTCAGATACGCAGTATTTT.

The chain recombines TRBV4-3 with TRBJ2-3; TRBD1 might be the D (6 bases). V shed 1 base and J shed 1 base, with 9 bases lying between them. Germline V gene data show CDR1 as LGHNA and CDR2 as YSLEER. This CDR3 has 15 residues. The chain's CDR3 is CASSQGDIRTDTQYF. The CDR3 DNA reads TGCGCCAGCAGCCAAGGGGACATTCGCACAGATACGCAGTATTTT.

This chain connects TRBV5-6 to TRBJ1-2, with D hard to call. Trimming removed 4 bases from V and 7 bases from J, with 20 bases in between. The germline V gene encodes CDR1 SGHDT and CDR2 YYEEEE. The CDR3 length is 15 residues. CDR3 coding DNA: TGTGCCAGCAGCCCCTACACGGTACGGAGCACTGGCTACACCTTC. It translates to CASSPYTVRSTGYTF. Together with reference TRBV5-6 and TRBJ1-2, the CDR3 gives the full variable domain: DAGVTQSPTHLIKTRGQQVTLRCSPKSGHDTVSWYQQALGQGPQFIFQYYEEEERQRGNFPDRFSGHQFPNYSSELNVNALLLGDSALYLCASSPYTVRSTGYTFGSGTRLTVV.

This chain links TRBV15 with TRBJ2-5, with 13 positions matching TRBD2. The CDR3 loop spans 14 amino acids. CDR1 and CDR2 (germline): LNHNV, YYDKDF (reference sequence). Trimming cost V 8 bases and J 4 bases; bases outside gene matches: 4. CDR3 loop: CATSLAGGRETQYF. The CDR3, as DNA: TGTGCCACCTCACTAGCGGGAGGGCGAGAGACCCAGTACTTC.

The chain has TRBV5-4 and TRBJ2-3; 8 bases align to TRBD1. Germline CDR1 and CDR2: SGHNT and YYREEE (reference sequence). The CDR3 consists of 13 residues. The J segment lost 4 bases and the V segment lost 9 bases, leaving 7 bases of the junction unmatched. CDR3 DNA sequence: TGTGCCACCCCGGGACAGGAGGCAGATACGCAGTATTTT. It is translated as CATPGQEADTQYF.

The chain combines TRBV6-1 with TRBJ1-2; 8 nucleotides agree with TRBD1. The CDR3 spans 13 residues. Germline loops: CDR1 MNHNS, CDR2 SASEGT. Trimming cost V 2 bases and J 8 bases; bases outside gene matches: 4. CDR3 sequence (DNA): TGTGCCAGCAGTGAATCAGGGGGCCGCGGCTACACCTTC. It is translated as CASSESGGRGYTF.

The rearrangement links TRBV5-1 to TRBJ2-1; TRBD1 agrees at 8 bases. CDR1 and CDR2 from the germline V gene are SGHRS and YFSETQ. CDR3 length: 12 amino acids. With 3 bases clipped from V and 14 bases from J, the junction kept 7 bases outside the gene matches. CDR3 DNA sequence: TGCGCCAGCAGCTCGACGACAGGGGCCGAGTTCTTC. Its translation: CASSSTTGAEFF. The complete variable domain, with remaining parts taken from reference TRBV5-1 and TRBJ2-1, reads KAGVTQTPRYLIKTRGQQVTLSCSPISGHRSVSWYQQTPGQGLQFLFEYFSETQRNKGNFPGRFSGRQFSNSRSEMNVSTLELGDSALYLCASSSTTGAEFFGPGTRLTVL.

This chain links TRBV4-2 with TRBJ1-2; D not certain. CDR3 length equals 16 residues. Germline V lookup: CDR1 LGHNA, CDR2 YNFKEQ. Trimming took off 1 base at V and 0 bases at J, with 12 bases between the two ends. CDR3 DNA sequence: TGTGCCAGCAGCCAAGCACAAGGAGTAGCTAACTATGGCTACACCTTC. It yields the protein CASSQAQGVANYGYTF.

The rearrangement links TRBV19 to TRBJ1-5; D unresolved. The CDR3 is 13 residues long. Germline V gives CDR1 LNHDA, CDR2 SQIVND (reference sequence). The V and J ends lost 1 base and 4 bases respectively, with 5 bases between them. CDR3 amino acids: CASSIADNQPQHF. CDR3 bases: TGTGCCAGTAGTATAGCCGATAATCAGCCCCAGCATTTT.

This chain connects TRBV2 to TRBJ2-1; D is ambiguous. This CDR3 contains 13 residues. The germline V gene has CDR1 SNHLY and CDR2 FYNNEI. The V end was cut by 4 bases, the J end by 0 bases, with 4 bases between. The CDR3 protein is CASSALSYNEQFF. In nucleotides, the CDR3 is TGTGCCAGCAGTGCCCTCTCCTACAATGAGCAGTTCTTC.

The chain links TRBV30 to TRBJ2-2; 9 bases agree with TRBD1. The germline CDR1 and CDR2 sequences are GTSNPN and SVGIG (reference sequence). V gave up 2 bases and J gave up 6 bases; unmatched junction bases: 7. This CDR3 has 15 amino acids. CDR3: CAWSLRDRDSGELFF. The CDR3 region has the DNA TGTGCCTGGAGTCTCCGGGACAGGGATTCCGGGGAGCTGTTTTTT.

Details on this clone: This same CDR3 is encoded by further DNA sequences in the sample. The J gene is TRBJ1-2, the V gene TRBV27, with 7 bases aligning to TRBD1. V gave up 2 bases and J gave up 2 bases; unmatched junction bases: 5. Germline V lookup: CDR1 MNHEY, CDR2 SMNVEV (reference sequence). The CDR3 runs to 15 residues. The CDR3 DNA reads TGTGCCAGCAGTTTAGGCCAGGGGGGAAACTATGGCTACACCTTC. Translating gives CASSLGQGGNYGYTF.